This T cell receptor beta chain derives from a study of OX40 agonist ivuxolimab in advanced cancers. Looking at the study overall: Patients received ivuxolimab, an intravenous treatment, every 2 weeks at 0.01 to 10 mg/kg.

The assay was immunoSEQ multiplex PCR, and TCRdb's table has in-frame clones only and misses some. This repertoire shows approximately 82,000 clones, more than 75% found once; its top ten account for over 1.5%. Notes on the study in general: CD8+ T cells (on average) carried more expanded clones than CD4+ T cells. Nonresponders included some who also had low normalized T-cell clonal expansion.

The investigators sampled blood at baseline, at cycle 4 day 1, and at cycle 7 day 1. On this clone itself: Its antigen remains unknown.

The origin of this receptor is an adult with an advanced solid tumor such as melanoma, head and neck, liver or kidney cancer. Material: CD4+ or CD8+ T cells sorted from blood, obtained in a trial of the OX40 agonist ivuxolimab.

The CDR3 DNA is TGTGCCAGCAGCCCAGGACTAGCGGGACGCAACAATGAGCAGTTCTTC. This encodes CASSPGLAGRNNEQFF. This chain joins TRBV5-4 and TRBJ2-1, with 12 bases fitting TRBD2. CDR3 length: 16 amino acids. The germline gives CDR1 SGHNT, CDR2 YYREEE (reference sequence). V shed 4 bases and J 5 bases; nucleotides not matched to a gene: 7.